This is a list of T cell receptor beta chains from one sample in a study of T cell responses to AZD1222 COVID-19 vaccine. Only in-frame clones appear in the TCRdb table, and some are missing; sequencing was by immunoSEQ multiplex PCR. The sample includes 90,000 to 120,000 clones, roughly nine tenths of them seen just once. The sequencing used peripheral blood, collected on day 0 of AZD1222 vaccination. Source of these receptors: an adult in good health. The CDR3 runs from the conserved cysteine through the conserved F or W. The D gene is left open where the match is weak. Size tells how often a clone was seen (once, few, many) or the class of an expanded clone, and some rows leave it out.

v_gene: TRBV29-1; d_gene: NA; abundance: NA; j_gene: TRBJ2-3; CDR3nt: TGCAGCGTTTCTGACACAGATACGCAGTATTTT; CDR3aa: CSVSDTDTQYF
v_gene: TRBV9; d_gene: NA; abundance: NA; j_gene: TRBJ1-2; CDR3nt: TGTGCCAGCAGCGTAGGTGAGGACTATGGCTACACCTTC; CDR3aa: CASSVGEDYGYTF
v_gene: TRBV20-1; d_gene: NA; abundance: few; j_gene: TRBJ2-1; CDR3nt: TGCAGTGCAAGGACCAGCAATGAGCAGTTCTTC; CDR3aa: CSARTSNEQFF
v_gene: TRBV5-1; d_gene: TRBD1; abundance: once; j_gene: TRBJ2-7; CDR3nt: TGCGCCAGCAGCTTGGGGGAGACAGGGATGGTTCACGAGCAGTACTTC; CDR3aa: CASSLGETGMVHEQYF
v_gene: TRBV10-3; d_gene: TRBD1; abundance: NA; j_gene: TRBJ2-2; CDR3nt: TGTGCCATCAGCCGCGACAGGGCCCCGAACACCGGGGAGCTGTTTTTT; CDR3aa: CAISRDRAPNTGELFF
v_gene: TRBV27; d_gene: NA; abundance: NA; j_gene: TRBJ1-6; CDR3nt: TGTGCCAGCAGTTTACCGGACTCGGACGGGGTTCGGGGGTCACCCCTCCACTTT; CDR3aa: CASSLPDSDGVRGSPLHF
v_gene: TRBV9; d_gene: TRBD2; abundance: NA; j_gene: TRBJ2-3; CDR3nt: TGTGCCAGCAGCGCCACTAGCGGGAGGGCCCCAGATACGCAGTATTTT; CDR3aa: CASSATSGRAPDTQYF
v_gene: TRBV7-9; d_gene: NA; abundance: NA; j_gene: TRBJ1-4; CDR3nt: TGTGCCAGCAGCATCGGACTAACTAATGAAAAACTGTTTTTT; CDR3aa: CASSIGLTNEKLFF
v_gene: TRBV6-6; d_gene: NA; abundance: once; j_gene: TRBJ1-1; CDR3nt: TGTGCCAGCCAGGACCTCTTGAGCACTGAAGCTTTCTTT; CDR3aa: CASQDLLSTEAFF
v_gene: TRBV6-5; d_gene: NA; abundance: NA; j_gene: TRBJ1-2; CDR3nt: TGTGCCAGCAGAGTTGGCAGGAGATTAAACTATGGCTACACCTTC; CDR3aa: CASRVGRRLNYGYTF
v_gene: TRBV5-4; d_gene: NA; abundance: NA; j_gene: TRBJ1-1; CDR3nt: TGTGCCAGCAGCTTGAGGGGAGTGGACACTGAAGCTTTCTTT; CDR3aa: CASSLRGVDTEAFF
v_gene: TRBV9; d_gene: NA; abundance: NA; j_gene: TRBJ2-2; CDR3nt: TGTGCCAGCAGCGCAGGATTGGGGGGATCCGGGGAGCTGTTTTTT; CDR3aa: CASSAGLGGSGELFF
v_gene: TRBV7-2; d_gene: TRBD1; abundance: NA; j_gene: TRBJ1-6; CDR3nt: TGTGCCAGCAGCAGTGGGACAGGCCTGGGCCCCTATAATTCACCCCTCCACTTT; CDR3aa: CASSSGTGLGPYNSPLHF
v_gene: TRBV5-1; d_gene: TRBD1; abundance: NA; j_gene: TRBJ2-3; CDR3nt: TGCGCCAGCAGCATCAGGGGGACATTCTCCACAGATACGCAGTATTTT; CDR3aa: CASSIRGTFSTDTQYF
v_gene: TRBV28; d_gene: TRBD1; abundance: medium-sized; j_gene: TRBJ1-5; CDR3nt: TGTGCCAGCGCCTTGGGACAGGGCCTTCAGCCCCAGCATTTT; CDR3aa: CASALGQGLQPQHF
v_gene: TRBV7-3; d_gene: NA; abundance: NA; j_gene: TRBJ1-2; CDR3nt: TGTGCCAGCAGCCTCACCGCAGGGGATGGCTACACCTTC; CDR3aa: CASSLTAGDGYTF
v_gene: TRBV5-4; d_gene: NA; abundance: NA; j_gene: TRBJ2-7; CDR3nt: TGTGCCAGCAGCTCTGACAGGCGGCAGTACTTC; CDR3aa: CASSSDRRQYF
v_gene: TRBV11-3; d_gene: TRBD2; abundance: NA; j_gene: TRBJ2-1; CDR3nt: TGTGCCAGCAGCCCACGGACTAGCTCCCACAATGAGCAGTTCTTC; CDR3aa: CASSPRTSSHNEQFF
v_gene: TRBV5-4; d_gene: NA; abundance: NA; j_gene: TRBJ1-3; CDR3nt: TGTGCCAGCAGCTTTTCCAGGGGTTTGGCTGGAAACACCATATATTTT; CDR3aa: CASSFSRGLAGNTIYF
v_gene: TRBV15; d_gene: TRBD1; abundance: NA; j_gene: TRBJ2-3; CDR3nt: TGTGCCACCAGCAGCAGCAGAGGGGGCGGCGCAGATACGCAGTATTTT; CDR3aa: CATSSSRGGGADTQYF
v_gene: TRBV7-8; d_gene: NA; abundance: NA; j_gene: TRBJ2-7; CDR3nt: TGTGCCAGCAGCTTATTAAACAGACCCATGAGGTACGAGCAGTACTTC; CDR3aa: CASSLLNRPMRYEQYF
v_gene: TRBV11-3; d_gene: NA; abundance: once; j_gene: TRBJ1-2; CDR3nt: TGTGCCAGCAGCTTAGATTCGAGAACAGGACCCTACTATGGCTACACCTTC; CDR3aa: CASSLDSRTGPYYGYTF
v_gene: TRBV5-5; d_gene: NA; abundance: NA; j_gene: TRBJ2-2; CDR3nt: TGTGCCAGCAGCTTGGGGGTCACCGGGGAGCTGTTTTTT; CDR3aa: CASSLGVTGELFF
v_gene: TRBV5-1; d_gene: NA; abundance: NA; j_gene: TRBJ2-1; CDR3nt: TGCGCCAGCAGCACCGACTTAGCCGGCGATGAGCAGTTCTTC; CDR3aa: CASSTDLAGDEQFF
v_gene: TRBV28; d_gene: NA; abundance: NA; j_gene: TRBJ1-1; CDR3nt: TGTGCCACCAAACCACCAGTAGAAGCTTTCTTT; CDR3aa: CATKPPVEAFF
v_gene: TRBV19; d_gene: TRBD1; abundance: NA; j_gene: TRBJ2-7; CDR3nt: TGTGCCAGTAGTCCGCAGGGGGCCGACGAGCAGTACTTC; CDR3aa: CASSPQGADEQYF
v_gene: TRBV6-1; d_gene: TRBD2; abundance: NA; j_gene: TRBJ2-3; CDR3nt: TGTGCCAGCAGTGCCGGCCCCGGGACTAGCGGGAGGACTGATACGCAGTATTTT; CDR3aa: CASSAGPGTSGRTDTQYF
v_gene: TRBV7-8; d_gene: NA; abundance: NA; j_gene: TRBJ1-4; CDR3nt: TGTGCCAGCACTCTCCGTCCGGGGAGTACTAATGAAAAACTGTTTTTT; CDR3aa: CASTLRPGSTNEKLFF
v_gene: TRBV11-2; d_gene: NA; abundance: NA; j_gene: TRBJ1-6; CDR3nt: TGTGCCAGCAGCTTAGGGGTCACCCTCCACTTT; CDR3aa: CASSLGVTLHF
v_gene: TRBV10-3; d_gene: NA; abundance: NA; j_gene: TRBJ2-2; CDR3nt: TGTGCCATCAGCCCTAGACACAACCAGAACACCGGGGAGCTGTTTTTT; CDR3aa: CAISPRHNQNTGELFF
v_gene: TRBV3-1/TRBV3-2; d_gene: TRBD1; abundance: NA; j_gene: TRBJ2-7; CDR3nt: TGTGCCAGCAGGACAGGGGGGGAGGGCTACGAGCAGTACTTC; CDR3aa: CASRTGGEGYEQYF
v_gene: TRBV6-2/TRBV6-3; d_gene: NA; abundance: NA; j_gene: TRBJ2-2; CDR3nt: TGTGCCAGCAGTTACAGGTCCACCGGGGAGCTGTTTTTT; CDR3aa: CASSYRSTGELFF
v_gene: TRBV19; d_gene: TRBD1; abundance: NA; j_gene: TRBJ1-2; CDR3nt: TGTGCCAGTAGTGGGACAGGGCCTGGATATGGCTACACCTTC; CDR3aa: CASSGTGPGYGYTF
v_gene: TRBV7-2; d_gene: NA; abundance: NA; j_gene: TRBJ1-4; CDR3nt: TGTGCCAGCAGCTTTGGGGGGGGGTTGAAACTGTTTTTT; CDR3aa: CASSFGGGLKLFF
v_gene: TRBV11-2; d_gene: NA; abundance: NA; j_gene: TRBJ1-1; CDR3nt: TGTGCCAGCAGCTTAGCGGGTTACACTGAAGCTTTCTTT; CDR3aa: CASSLAGYTEAFF
v_gene: TRBV12-3/TRBV12-4; d_gene: NA; abundance: NA; j_gene: TRBJ2-3; CDR3nt: TGTGCCAGCAGTGGAAGGACTTCCGATACGCAGTATTTT; CDR3aa: CASSGRTSDTQYF
v_gene: TRBV2; d_gene: NA; abundance: NA; j_gene: TRBJ1-2; CDR3nt: TGTGCCAGCAGTGTTGGGGCTGGTGGCTACACCTTC; CDR3aa: CASSVGAGGYTF
v_gene: TRBV4-1; d_gene: NA; abundance: NA; j_gene: TRBJ1-1; CDR3nt: TGCGCCAGCAGCCGTTCGGTGGGGGTGAACACTGAAGCTTTCTTT; CDR3aa: CASSRSVGVNTEAFF
v_gene: TRBV10-3; d_gene: NA; abundance: NA; j_gene: TRBJ1-5; CDR3nt: TGTGCCAGCCGGGGGGGAGGCAATCAGCCCCAGCATTTT; CDR3aa: CASRGGGNQPQHF
v_gene: TRBV21-1; d_gene: NA; abundance: NA; j_gene: TRBJ2-3; CDR3nt: TGTGCCAGCAGCGCACTAAGCGGGGGGGGCGATACGCAGTATTTT; CDR3aa: CASSALSGGGDTQYF
v_gene: TRBV5-4; d_gene: TRBD2; abundance: NA; j_gene: TRBJ2-1; CDR3nt: TGTGCCAGCAGCTTGGAACTAGCGGGAGGCAGTGAGCAGTTCTTC; CDR3aa: CASSLELAGGSEQFF
v_gene: TRBV2; d_gene: TRBD1; abundance: NA; j_gene: TRBJ1-1; CDR3nt: TGTGCCACCAAATCGGGACAGGGTAGTTTAACTGAAGCTTTCTTT; CDR3aa: CATKSGQGSLTEAFF
v_gene: TRBV2; d_gene: NA; abundance: NA; j_gene: TRBJ2-5; CDR3nt: TGTGCCAGCAGTACGTGGGAGACCCAGTACTTC; CDR3aa: CASSTWETQYF
v_gene: TRBV25-1; d_gene: NA; abundance: NA; j_gene: TRBJ2-2; CDR3nt: TGTGCCAGCAGTGAATCCCACAGGGTCAGAGGGGAGCTGTTTTTT; CDR3aa: CASSESHRVRGELFF
v_gene: TRBV11-3; d_gene: TRBD1; abundance: few; j_gene: TRBJ2-2; CDR3nt: TGTGCCAGCAGCCGACAGGGCTCCACCGGGGAGCTGTTTTTT; CDR3aa: CASSRQGSTGELFF
v_gene: TRBV12-3/TRBV12-4; d_gene: NA; abundance: NA; j_gene: TRBJ1-2; CDR3nt: TGTGCCAGCAGTTCGGCCCATGGCTACACCTTC; CDR3aa: CASSSAHGYTF
v_gene: TRBV6-5; d_gene: NA; abundance: NA; j_gene: TRBJ1-2; CDR3nt: TGTGCCAGCAGTTACTCGCGTTGGCAGCTCTATGGCTACACCTTC; CDR3aa: CASSYSRWQLYGYTF
v_gene: TRBV10-3; d_gene: TRBD2; abundance: NA; j_gene: TRBJ2-2; CDR3nt: TGTGCCATCAGTGAGTCGAGTGGAAAAACTAGCGGGAGACTTGGGGAGCTGTTTTTT; CDR3aa: CAISESSGKTSGRLGELFF
v_gene: TRBV12-3/TRBV12-4; d_gene: NA; abundance: NA; j_gene: TRBJ1-1; CDR3nt: TGTGCCAGCAGCGCGGGCAGGTACACTGAAGCTTTCTTT; CDR3aa: CASSAGRYTEAFF
v_gene: TRBV19; d_gene: NA; abundance: NA; j_gene: TRBJ1-5; CDR3nt: TGTGCCAGTAGGGAATACAATCAGCCCCAGCATTTT; CDR3aa: CASREYNQPQHF
v_gene: TRBV2; d_gene: TRBD2; abundance: NA; j_gene: TRBJ2-2; CDR3nt: TGTGCCAGCAGAGTTAGCGGGGCAAAAAACACCGGGGAGCTGTTTTTT; CDR3aa: CASRVSGAKNTGELFF
v_gene: TRBV19; d_gene: TRBD1; abundance: NA; j_gene: TRBJ1-2; CDR3nt: TGTGCCAGTAAGACAGGGCTCTCTAACTATGGCTACACCTTC; CDR3aa: CASKTGLSNYGYTF
v_gene: TRBV19; d_gene: TRBD2; abundance: few; j_gene: TRBJ2-7; CDR3nt: TGTGCCAGTAGTCTTAGGACTAGTTACGAGCAGTACTTC; CDR3aa: CASSLRTSYEQYF